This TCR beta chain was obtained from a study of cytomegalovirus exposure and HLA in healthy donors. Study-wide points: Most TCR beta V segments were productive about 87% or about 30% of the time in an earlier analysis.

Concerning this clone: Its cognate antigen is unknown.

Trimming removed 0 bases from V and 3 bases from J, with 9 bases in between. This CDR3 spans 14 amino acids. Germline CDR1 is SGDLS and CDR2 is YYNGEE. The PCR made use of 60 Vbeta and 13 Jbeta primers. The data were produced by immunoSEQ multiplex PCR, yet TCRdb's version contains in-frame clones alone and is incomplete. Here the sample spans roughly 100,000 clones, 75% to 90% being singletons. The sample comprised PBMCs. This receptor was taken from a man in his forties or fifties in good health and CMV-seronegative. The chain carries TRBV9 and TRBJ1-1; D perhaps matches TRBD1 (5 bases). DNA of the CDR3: TGTGCCAGCAGCGTAGGGGGCGAATACACTGAAGCTTTCTTT. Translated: CASSVGGEYTEAFF.